This TCR beta chain is from a study of blood T cell repertoires in COVID-19. Study background: Samples taken during acute and convalescent COVID-19 were collected in the United States, Italy and Spain. T cells, B-cell-depleted T cells, or PBMCs provided the cDNA or gDNA that served as material.

This clone was counted a few times. Recruited during active infection, patients (from Seattle) were subsequently followed longitudinally. As originally analysed: From reference gene primer amplification, estimates of nucleated cell counts were derived. Repertoires were generated with immunoSEQ multiplex PCR, while TCRdb's copy carries only in-frame clones and drops some. V and J calls plus clone size are reproduced from that table; the DNA served to infer D and trimming. The sample consists of a few hundred thousand clones, about 90% of them appearing once. The CDR3 loop spans 14 amino acids. Trimming pared 3 bases from V and 1 base from J, leaving 7 bases between. Per germline, CDR1 DFQATT and CDR2 SNEGSKA (reference sequence).

This chain connects TRBV20-1 to TRBJ2-6; no firm D call. The sample comprised peripheral blood. This clonotype originated in a woman aged 25 to 39 with COVID-19, enrolled during active disease. Written as DNA, the CDR3 is TGCAGTGCTAGTATGCAGTCTGGGGCCAACGTCCTGACTTTC. Protein product: CSASMQSGANVLTF.